One sample yielded the 13 T cell receptor beta chains listed below, sequenced in a study of T cells in Graves' hyperthyroidism and ophthalmopathy. Using RNA transcripts as the source, TCR beta CDR3 regions were amplified. Carried out on the TCR CDR3, a first-round RT-PCR used the HTBI primer set. Using its own MiXCR run on the multiplex PCR reads, TCRdb lists one record per CDR3 protein. The sample has about 480,000 distinct CDR3 sequences, roughly 14% seen once. The sequenced sample consisted of blood. All receptors derive from a woman aged 18-35 years with Graves' hyperthyroidism.

This clonotype occurred a few times. V is TRBV19 and J is TRBJ2-1, with D uncertain. The CDR3 totals 13 residues. CDR1 is LNHDA, CDR2 SQIVND, per germline (reference sequence). Trimming cost V 4 bases and J 6 bases, with 10 bases left between them. In DNA, the CDR3 is TGTGCCAGTAGTAGAGAGTCGGCCAATGAGCAGTTCTTC. Its protein is CASSRESANEQFF. Variable domain in full (rest from reference TRBV19 and TRBJ2-1): DGGITQSPKYLFRKEGQNVTLSCEQNLNHDAMYWYRQDPGQGLRLIYYSQIVNDFQKGDIAEGYSVSREKKESFPLTVTSAQKNPTAFYLCASSRESANEQFFGPGTRLTVL.

This clonotype was seen a few times. This chain joins TRBV11-3 and TRBJ1-4; D is undetermined. The CDR3 sequence is 14 residues long. Germline values: CDR1 SGHNT, CDR2 YENEEA. V lost 3 bases and J 4 bases, leaving 9 bases between the germline ends. CDR3 DNA: TGTGCCAGCAGCTTCGGGCAGTTTAATGAAAAACTGTTTTTT. It is translated as CASSFGQFNEKLFF.

Of note for this clonotype: A junction end diverges from the germline sequence, so it may reflect a read error. The chain is built from TRBV18 and TRBJ1-4; 7 bases fit TRBD1. The germline V gene encodes CDR1 KGHSH and CDR2 LQKENI. This CDR3 is built from 13 residues. The CDR3 coding sequence is TGTGCCAGCTCACGTGGGGACAGCGAAAAGCTGTGTTTT. Protein product: CASSRGDSEKLCF. Based on the CDR3 plus reference TRBV18 and TRBJ1-4, the full variable domain is NAGVMQNPRHLVRRRGQEARLRCSPMKGHSHVYWYRQLPEEGLKFMVYLQKENIIDESGMPKERFSAEFPKEGPSILRIQQVVRGDSAAYFCASSRGDSEKLCFGSGTQLSVL.

This clonotype was counted ten times or more. A much larger clone differs from this one at a single base, so this may be a read error. The V and J genes are TRBV7-9 and TRBJ1-2, with D perhaps matching TRBD1 (5 bases). The CDR3 sequence is 12 residues long. Germline assignment: CDR1 SEHNR and CDR2 FQNEAQ (reference sequence). Between the trimmed V and J ends, which lost 3 bases and 6 bases, there was a span of 8 bases. CDR3 coding DNA: TGTGCCAGCAGCTTTGAAGGGGATGGCTACACCTTC. Translation gives CASSFEGDGYTF.

This clonotype was seen repeatedly, ten times or more. The chain joins TRBV27 to TRBJ1-6; no firm D call. CDR1 is MNHEY, CDR2 SMNVEV, per germline (reference sequence). Between the trimmed V and J ends, which lost 3 bases and 9 bases, there was a span of 15 bases. This CDR3 is 15 amino acids long. The CDR3, as DNA: TGTGCCAGCAGTTTCGAACCCGTTAGTGGTTCACCCCTCCACTTT. This encodes CASSFEPVSGSPLHF.

This clonotype showed up many times. CDR3 protein: CASSLDGGYQETQYF. The CDR3 DNA is TGCGCCAGCAGCTTGGATGGGGGGTACCAAGAGACCCAGTACTTC. The J gene is TRBJ2-5, the V gene TRBV5-1; TRBD2 might be the D (6 bases). Trimming removed 0 bases from V and 0 bases from J, with 9 bases in between. The length of the CDR3 is 15 residues. CDR1 is SGHRS, CDR2 YFSETQ, per germline.

This clonotype was counted many times. The chain employs TRBV7-3 and TRBJ2-3; 10 positions match TRBD2. This CDR3 spans 16 amino acids. From germline, CDR1 is SGHTA and CDR2 FQGTGA. V shed 5 bases, J shed 4 bases, and the junction held 9 bases outside the gene matches. The CDR3 loop reads CASSPSSGRSADTQYF. The CDR3 DNA sequence: TGTGCCAGCAGCCCGTCTAGCGGGAGATCTGCAGATACGCAGTATTTT.

V usage is TRBV5-1 and J usage is TRBJ2-5, with TRBD2 matching over 9 bases. Germline CDR1 and CDR2: SGHRS and YFSETQ. V shed 4 bases, J shed 5 bases, and the junction held 9 bases outside the gene matches. CDR3 length: 15 amino acids. The CDR3 nucleotides are TGCGCCAGCAGCCCTGGGAGCGGGAGGCGGGAGACCCAGTACTTC. This translates into CASSPGSGRRETQYF.

This clonotype has a count of ten or more. V and J are TRBV7-3 and TRBJ2-2; D is undetermined. The germline V gene encodes CDR1 SGHTA and CDR2 FQGTGA. V gave up 1 base and J gave up 0 bases, with 9 bases separating them. This CDR3 is built from 16 residues. The CDR3 protein is CASSLNRAANTGELFF. CDR3 DNA sequence: TGTGCCAGCAGCTTAAACCGAGCTGCGAACACCGGGGAGCTGTTTTTT. Variable domain in full (rest from reference TRBV7-3 and TRBJ2-2): GAGVSQTPSNKVTEKGKYVELRCDPISGHTALYWYRQSLGQGPEFLIYFQGTGAADDSGLPNDRFFAVRPEGSVSTLKIQRTERGDSAVYLCASSLNRAANTGELFFGEGSRLTVL.

DNA of the CDR3: TGTGCCATCAGTGGTACAGGGGGGCCCTACAATGAGCAGTTCTTC. As protein: CAISGTGGPYNEQFF. The rearrangement joins TRBV10-3 to TRBJ2-1; TRBD1 aligns across 8 bases. The CDR3 has 15 residues. Germline lookup yields CDR1 ENHRY and CDR2 SYGVKD. Trimming at V came to 4 bases and at J to 2 bases, leaving 4 bases not matched to a gene.

The chain couples TRBV3-1 to TRBJ2-7; 12 bases fit TRBD2. The CDR3 totals 19 residues. Germline V gene data show CDR1 as LGHDT and CDR2 as YNNKEL (reference sequence). V gave up 0 bases and J gave up 7 bases; unmatched junction bases: 16. CDR3 sequence reads: CASSQDQPGLAGFVREQYF. Here the CDR3 DNA reads TGTGCCAGCAGCCAAGATCAACCGGGACTAGCGGGTTTTGTGCGGGAGCAGTACTTC.

This clonotype occurred many times. V is TRBV11-3 and J is TRBJ1-1, with D hard to call. The CDR3 consists of 12 residues. The germline gives CDR1 SGHNT, CDR2 YENEEA. Trimming took off 5 bases at V and 6 bases at J, with 10 bases between the two ends. CDR3 sequence reads: CASSPINAEAFF. The CDR3 DNA follows: TGTGCCAGCAGCCCTATAAACGCTGAAGCTTTCTTT. The complete variable domain, with remaining parts taken from reference TRBV11-3 and TRBJ1-1, reads EAGVVQSPRYKIIEKKQPVAFWCNPISGHNTLYWYLQNLGQGPELLIRYENEEAVDDSQLPKDRFSAERLKGVDSTLKIQPAELGDSAVYLCASSPINAEAFFGQGTRLTVV.

This clonotype has ten or more counts. The chain joins TRBV27 to TRBJ1-2; the D gene is possibly TRBD1 (5 bases). The CDR3 length is 16 residues. The germline gives CDR1 MNHEY, CDR2 SMNVEV (reference sequence). The V and J ends lost 2 bases and 4 bases respectively, with 17 bases between them. CDR3 region: CASSLAPRGLGYGYTF. CDR3 nucleotides: TGTGCCAGCAGTTTAGCCCCCCGGGGGTTGGGCTATGGCTACACCTTC.